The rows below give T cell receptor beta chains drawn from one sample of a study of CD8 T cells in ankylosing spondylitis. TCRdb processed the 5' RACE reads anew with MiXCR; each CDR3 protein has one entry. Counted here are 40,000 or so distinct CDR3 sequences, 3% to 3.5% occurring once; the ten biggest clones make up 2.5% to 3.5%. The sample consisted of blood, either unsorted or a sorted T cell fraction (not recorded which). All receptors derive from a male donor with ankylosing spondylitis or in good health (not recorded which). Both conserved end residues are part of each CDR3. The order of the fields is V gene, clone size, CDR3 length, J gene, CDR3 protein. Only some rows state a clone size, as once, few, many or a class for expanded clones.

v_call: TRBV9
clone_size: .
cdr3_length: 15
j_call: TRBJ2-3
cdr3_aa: CASSVVSGGRDTQYF

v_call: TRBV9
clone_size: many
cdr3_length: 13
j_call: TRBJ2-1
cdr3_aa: CASTLGGGHEQFF

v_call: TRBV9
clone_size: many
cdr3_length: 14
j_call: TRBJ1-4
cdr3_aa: CASSVGLANEKLFF

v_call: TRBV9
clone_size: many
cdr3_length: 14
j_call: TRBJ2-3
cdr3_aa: CASSARQGTDTQYF

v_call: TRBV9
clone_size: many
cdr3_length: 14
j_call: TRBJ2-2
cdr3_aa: CASSLQWGTGELFF

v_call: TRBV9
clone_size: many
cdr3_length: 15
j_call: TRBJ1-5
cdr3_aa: CASSPQGRNNQPQHF

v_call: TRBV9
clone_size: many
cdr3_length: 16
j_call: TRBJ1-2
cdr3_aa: CASSVGGGDSMYGYTF

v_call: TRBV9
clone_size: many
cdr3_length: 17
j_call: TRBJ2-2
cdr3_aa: CASTKQAGLTNTGELFF

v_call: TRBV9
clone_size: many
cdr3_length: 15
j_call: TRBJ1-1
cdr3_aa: CASSVGGGLNTEAFF

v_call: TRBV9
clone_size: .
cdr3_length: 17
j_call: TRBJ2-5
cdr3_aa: CASSFDTGTSGGETQYF

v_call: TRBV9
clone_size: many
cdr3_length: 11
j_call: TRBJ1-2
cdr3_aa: CASSDPGPTTF

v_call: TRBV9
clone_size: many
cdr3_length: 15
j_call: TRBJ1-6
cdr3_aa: CASSVRGTSNSPLHF

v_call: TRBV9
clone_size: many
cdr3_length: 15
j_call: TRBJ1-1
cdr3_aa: CASSVGGLGNTEAFF

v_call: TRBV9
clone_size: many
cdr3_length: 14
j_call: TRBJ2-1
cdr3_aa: CASSTRTGQDEQFF

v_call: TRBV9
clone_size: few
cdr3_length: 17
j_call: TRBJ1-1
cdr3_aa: CASSVGQAGGLGTEAFF

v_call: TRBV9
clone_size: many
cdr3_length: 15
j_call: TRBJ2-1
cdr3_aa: CASSVEGTGGNEQFF

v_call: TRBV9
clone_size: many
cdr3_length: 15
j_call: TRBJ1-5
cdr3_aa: CASSVDPVGNQPQHF

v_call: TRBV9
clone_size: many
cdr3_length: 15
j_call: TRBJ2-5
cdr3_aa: CASSGPGGVGETQYF

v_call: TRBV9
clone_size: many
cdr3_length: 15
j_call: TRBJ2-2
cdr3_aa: CASSAGASNTGELFF

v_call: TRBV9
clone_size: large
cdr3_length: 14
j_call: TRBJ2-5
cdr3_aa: CASSPGTVQETQYF

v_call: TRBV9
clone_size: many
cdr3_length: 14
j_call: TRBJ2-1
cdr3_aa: CASSALPTYNEQFF

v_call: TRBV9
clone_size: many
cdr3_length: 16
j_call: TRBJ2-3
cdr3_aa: CASSVDMRGGTDTQYF

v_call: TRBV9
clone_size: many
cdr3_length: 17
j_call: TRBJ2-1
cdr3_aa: CASSVVTGGDSYNEQFF

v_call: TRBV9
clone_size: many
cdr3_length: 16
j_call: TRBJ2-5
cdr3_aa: CASSAQAGGLQETQYF

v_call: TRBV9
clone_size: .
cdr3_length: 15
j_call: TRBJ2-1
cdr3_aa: CASSVVDSTYNEQFF